This TCR beta chain was retrieved from a study of shared clonotypes between healthy human individuals. Study outcomes and limitations: Clonotype sharing across a few donors was observed for around 5% of naive CD4 clonotypes. Enrolling few donors narrowed the genetic and exposure-history diversity that was represented.

A remark on this clone: As yet, its antigen is unknown.

V was pared by 5 bases and J by 2 bases, with 3 bases of the junction left unmatched. The germline V gene encodes CDR1 MDHEN and CDR2 SYDVKM. The CDR3 is 16 residues long. Assay used: immunoSEQ multiplex PCR; TCRdb lists only in-frame clones, some missing. The table lists about 1,800,000 clones, about 95% of them singletons. Naive CD8 cells, CD45RO-negative and positively selected for CCR7, excluded terminally differentiated effector memory CD45RA+ cells. Adults of Caucasian background living in Nashville, Tennessee made up all donors. Material: naive CD8+ T cells sorted from blood. This clonotype was obtained from a man in his late teens or twenties in good health. The chain uses TRBV28 and TRBJ2-5, with 15 bases fitting TRBD2. The CDR3 nucleotides are TGTGCCAGCAGTCACGGACTAGCGGGGGGGCAAGAGACCCAGTACTTC. It yields the protein CASSHGLAGGQETQYF.